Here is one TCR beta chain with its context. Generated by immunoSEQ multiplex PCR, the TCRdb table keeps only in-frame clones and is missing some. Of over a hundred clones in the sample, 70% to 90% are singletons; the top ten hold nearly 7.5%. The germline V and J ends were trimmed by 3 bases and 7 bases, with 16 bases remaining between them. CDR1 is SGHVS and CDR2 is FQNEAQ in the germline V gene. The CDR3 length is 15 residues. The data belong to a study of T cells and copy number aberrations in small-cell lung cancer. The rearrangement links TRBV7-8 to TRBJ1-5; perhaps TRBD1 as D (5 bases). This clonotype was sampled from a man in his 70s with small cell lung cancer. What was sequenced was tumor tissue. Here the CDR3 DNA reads TGTGCCAGCAGCTTTGGGGGAGTCTCGGGACAGCCCCAGCATTTT. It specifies CASSFGGVSGQPQHF.